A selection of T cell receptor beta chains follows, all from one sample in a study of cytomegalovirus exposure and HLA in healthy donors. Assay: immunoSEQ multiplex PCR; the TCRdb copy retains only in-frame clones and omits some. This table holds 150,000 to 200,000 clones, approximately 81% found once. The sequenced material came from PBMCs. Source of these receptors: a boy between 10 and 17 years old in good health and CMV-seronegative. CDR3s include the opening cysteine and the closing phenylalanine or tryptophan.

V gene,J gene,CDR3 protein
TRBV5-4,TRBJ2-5,CASSRGTEQETQYF
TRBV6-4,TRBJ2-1,CASSGLAGYNEQFF
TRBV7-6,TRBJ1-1,CASSLDRALNTEAFF
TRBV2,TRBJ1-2,CASTDETGPGYTF
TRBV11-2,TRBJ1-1,CASSFPRRGGNTEAFF
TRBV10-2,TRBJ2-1,CASSAGPNEQFF
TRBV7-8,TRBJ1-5,CASSAVQGPDEPQHF
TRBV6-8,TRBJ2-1,CASSPRSLTGGNEQFF
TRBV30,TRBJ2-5,CAGSGGQETQYF
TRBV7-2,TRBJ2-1,CASSLGGMREQFF
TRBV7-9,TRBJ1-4,CASSPPAGEKLFF
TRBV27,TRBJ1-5,CAIAEGDNQPQHF
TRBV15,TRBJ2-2,CATSRTTHTGELFF
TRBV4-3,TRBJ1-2,CASGHRGLGGYTF
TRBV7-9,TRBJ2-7,CASSSDRYHYEQYF
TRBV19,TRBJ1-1,CASSPGYMNTEAFF
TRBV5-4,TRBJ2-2,CASSRAGTGELFF
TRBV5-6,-,CASSFRGGPYEQYF
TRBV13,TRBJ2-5,CASSLVPGQETQYF
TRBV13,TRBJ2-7,CASSLRHPSYNEQYF
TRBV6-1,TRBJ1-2,CAGFWAYGYTF
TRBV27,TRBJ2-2,CASSPRDRVNTGELFF
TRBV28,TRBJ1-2,CASSRQGRTYGYTF